Below, one TCR beta chain is given with its context. The table came from immunoSEQ multiplex PCR; TCRdb's copy has only in-frame clones and leaves some out. The sample lists just over 150,000 clones, 65% to 90% occurring once. The data were obtained in a study of blood T cell repertoires in COVID-19. Germline-derived CDR1 and CDR2 are SGHTA and FQGTGA. The V and J ends lost 9 bases and 2 bases, in that order; junction bases with no gene match: 5. The CDR3 covers 13 residues. The TCR sequence derives from a woman aged 45 to 65 with acute or convalescent COVID-19. Sequenced: peripheral blood. V and J are TRBV7-3 and TRBJ2-5, with 8 bases lining up with TRBD2. CDR3 DNA: TGTGCCAGTTCGGCGGGGGGACAAGAGACCCAGTACTTC. Its protein is CASSAGGQETQYF.